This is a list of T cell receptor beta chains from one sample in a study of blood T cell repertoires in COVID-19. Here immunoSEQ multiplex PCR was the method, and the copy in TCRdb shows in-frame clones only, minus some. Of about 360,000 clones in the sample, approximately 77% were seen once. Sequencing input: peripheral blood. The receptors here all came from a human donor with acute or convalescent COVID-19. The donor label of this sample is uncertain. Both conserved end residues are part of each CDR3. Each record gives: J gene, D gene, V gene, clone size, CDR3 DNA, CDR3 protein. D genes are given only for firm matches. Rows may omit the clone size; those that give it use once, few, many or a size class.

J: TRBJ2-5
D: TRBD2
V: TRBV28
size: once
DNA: TGTGCCAGCCGTACGCCGGGACTACAAGAGACCCAGTACTTC
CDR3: CASRTPGLQETQYF

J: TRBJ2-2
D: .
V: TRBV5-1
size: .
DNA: TGCGCCAGCAGCTTGATACGGGCGAACACCGGGGAGCTGTTTTTT
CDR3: CASSLIRANTGELFF

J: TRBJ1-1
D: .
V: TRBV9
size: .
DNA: TGTGCCAGCAGCGTAGGGGCCATGAACACTGAAGCTTTCTTT
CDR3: CASSVGAMNTEAFF

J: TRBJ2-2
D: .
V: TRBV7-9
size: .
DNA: TGTGCCAGCAGCCGCGAGCTAGGCCCCACCGGGGAGCTGTTTTTT
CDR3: CASSRELGPTGELFF

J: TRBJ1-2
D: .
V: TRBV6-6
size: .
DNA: TGTGCCAGCAGTTACACTTTACAGGTCGCCGACTATGGCTACACCTTC
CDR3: CASSYTLQVADYGYTF

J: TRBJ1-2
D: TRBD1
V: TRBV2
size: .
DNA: TGTGCCAGCAGTCAGGACAGGGCGCAGGCTTTTTACACCTTC
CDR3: CASSQDRAQAFYTF

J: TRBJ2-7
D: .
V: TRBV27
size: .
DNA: TGTGCCAGCAGTTTAGGCTCCACCTACGAGCAGTACTTC
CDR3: CASSLGSTYEQYF

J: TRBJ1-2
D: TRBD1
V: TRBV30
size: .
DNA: TGTGCCTGGAGCCCAGACCGACAGGGAGGACGCGGCTACACCTTC
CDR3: CAWSPDRQGGRGYTF

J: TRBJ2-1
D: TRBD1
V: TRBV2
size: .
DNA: TGTGCCAGCAGTCGACAGGGGAGTAGTGAGCAGTTCTTC
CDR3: CASSRQGSSEQFF

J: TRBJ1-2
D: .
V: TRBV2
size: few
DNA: TGTGCCAGCAGCCAGGAGGGGAACTATGGCTACACCTTC
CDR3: CASSQEGNYGYTF

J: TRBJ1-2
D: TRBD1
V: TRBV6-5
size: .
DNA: TGTGCCAGCAGCTGGACAGGGGCCTATGGCTACACCTTC
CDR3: CASSWTGAYGYTF

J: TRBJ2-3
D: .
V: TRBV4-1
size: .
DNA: TGCGCCAGCAGCCAAGTCCGCGGTACGCAGTATTTT
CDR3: CASSQVRGTQYF

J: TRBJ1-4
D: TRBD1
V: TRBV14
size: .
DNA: TGTGCCAGCAGCTCGACAGGGCTAGGAGAAAAACTGTTTTTT
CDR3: CASSSTGLGEKLFF

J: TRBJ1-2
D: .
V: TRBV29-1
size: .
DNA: TGCAGCGTTGTAACGAACAGGGAGAACTATGGCTACACCTTC
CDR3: CSVVTNRENYGYTF

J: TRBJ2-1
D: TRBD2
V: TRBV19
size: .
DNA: TGTGCCAGTAGTATGGCAGGGACTAGCGGGAACAATGAGCAGTTCTTC
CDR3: CASSMAGTSGNNEQFF

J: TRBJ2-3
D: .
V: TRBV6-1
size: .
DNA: TGTGCCAGCAGTGAAATTATCAGCACAGATACGCAGTATTTT
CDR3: CASSEIISTDTQYF

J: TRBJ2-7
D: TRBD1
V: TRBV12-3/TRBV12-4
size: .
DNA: TGTGCCAGCAGTCTCGGCTCTTGGACAGGGGAGTACTTC
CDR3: CASSLGSWTGEYF

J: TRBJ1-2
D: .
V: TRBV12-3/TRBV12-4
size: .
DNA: TGTGCCAGCAGTACACGGGAGACCTATGGCTACACCTTC
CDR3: CASSTRETYGYTF

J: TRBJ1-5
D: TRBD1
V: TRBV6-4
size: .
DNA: TGTGCCAGCAGTGAGACAGGGGAAAGTAGTCAGCCCCAGCATTTT
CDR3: CASSETGESSQPQHF

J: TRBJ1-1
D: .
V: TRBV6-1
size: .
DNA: TGTGCCAGCAGTGAACCTACTAGGGTTACTGAAGCTTTCTTT
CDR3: CASSEPTRVTEAFF

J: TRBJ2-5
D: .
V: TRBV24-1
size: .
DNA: TGTGCCACCAGTGACATAGGTAGCGGAGAAGAGACCCAGTACTTC
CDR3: CATSDIGSGEETQYF

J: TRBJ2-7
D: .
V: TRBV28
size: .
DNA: TGTGCCAGCAGTTTTATCCGTTCCTACGAGCAGTACTTC
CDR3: CASSFIRSYEQYF

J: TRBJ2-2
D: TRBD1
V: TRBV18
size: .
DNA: TGTGCCAGCTCACCACGCTCCAGGGGGCTTAATGGGGAGCTGTTTTTT
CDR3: CASSPRSRGLNGELFF

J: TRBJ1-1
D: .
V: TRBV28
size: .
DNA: TGTGCCAGCAGTTTATACGCTCGGACACTGAACACTGAAGCTTTCTTT
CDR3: CASSLYARTLNTEAFF

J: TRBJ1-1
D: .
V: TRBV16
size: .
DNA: TGTGCCAGCAGCTGGGAGGGCGGGCGTACTGAAGCTTTCTTT
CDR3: CASSWEGGRTEAFF

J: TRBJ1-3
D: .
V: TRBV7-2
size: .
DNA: TGTGCCAGCAGCTTCGGGTGGAACACCATATATTTT
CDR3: CASSFGWNTIYF

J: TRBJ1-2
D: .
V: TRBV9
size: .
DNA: TGTGCCAGCAGCTTACGGGACACCGACCTCAAAAACTATGGCTACACCTTC
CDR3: CASSLRDTDLKNYGYTF

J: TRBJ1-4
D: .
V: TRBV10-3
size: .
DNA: TGTGCCACCCAGACAGGACAGGAAAAACTGTTTTTT
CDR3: CATQTGQEKLFF